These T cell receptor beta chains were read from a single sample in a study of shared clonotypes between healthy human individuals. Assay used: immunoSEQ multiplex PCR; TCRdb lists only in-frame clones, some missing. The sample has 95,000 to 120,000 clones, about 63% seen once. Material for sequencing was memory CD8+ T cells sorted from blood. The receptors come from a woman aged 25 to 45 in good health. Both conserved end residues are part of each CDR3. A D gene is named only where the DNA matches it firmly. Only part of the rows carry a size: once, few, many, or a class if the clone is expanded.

DNA: TGTGCCACCAGCAGAGGAAGGGGTATCTCTGGGGCCAACGTCCTGACTTTC; CDR3: CATSRGRGISGANVLTF; size: NA; V: TRBV15; J: TRBJ2-6; D: NA
DNA: TGTGCCAGCAGCTTCGATTACACTGAAGCTTTCTTT; CDR3: CASSFDYTEAFF; size: once; V: TRBV7-9; J: TRBJ1-1; D: NA
DNA: TGTGCCAGTAGTAGCGGGAGTACTAACGAGCAGTACTTC; CDR3: CASSSGSTNEQYF; size: NA; V: TRBV19; J: TRBJ2-7; D: TRBD2
DNA: TGCGCCAGCAACCGTCTGGGGGGCGGTTTGACCAATGAGCAGTTCTTC; CDR3: CASNRLGGGLTNEQFF; size: NA; V: TRBV4-1; J: TRBJ2-1; D: NA
DNA: TGTGCCAGCAGCCTTGGGGGCGGGAGCGATGAGCAGTTCTTC; CDR3: CASSLGGGSDEQFF; size: NA; V: TRBV9; J: TRBJ2-1; D: NA
DNA: TGTGCCAGCAGCGACCTTTCTACAGGGTCATACAATGAGCAGTTCTTC; CDR3: CASSDLSTGSYNEQFF; size: few; V: TRBV7-9; J: TRBJ2-1; D: NA
DNA: TGCAGCGCCGGGACAGGGGAATACGCCGAGCAGTACTTC; CDR3: CSAGTGEYAEQYF; size: NA; V: TRBV29-1; J: TRBJ2-7; D: TRBD1
DNA: TGTGCCAGCAGCTTAGTAGGGGCAGGCAATCAGCCCCAGCATTTT; CDR3: CASSLVGAGNQPQHF; size: many; V: TRBV11-2; J: TRBJ1-5; D: NA
DNA: TGCAGCGTTGAATTGGGGTATGGCTACACCTTC; CDR3: CSVELGYGYTF; size: NA; V: TRBV29-1; J: TRBJ1-2; D: NA
DNA: TGTGCCAGCAGCCTAAGACAGGGGAACCACGAGCAGTACTTC; CDR3: CASSLRQGNHEQYF; size: NA; V: TRBV7-9; J: TRBJ2-7; D: TRBD1
DNA: TGTGCCAGCAGCCCCCAAACAGGGAACAACTATGGCTACACCTTC; CDR3: CASSPQTGNNYGYTF; size: NA; V: TRBV7-9; J: TRBJ1-2; D: NA
DNA: TGTGCCAGCAGTGAATCCAGGGAGGTCGAAAAACTGTTTTTT; CDR3: CASSESREVEKLFF; size: NA; V: TRBV2; J: TRBJ1-4; D: NA
DNA: TGTGCCAGCAGTTTAGCGGGGGCCTTCAATCAGCCCCAGCATTTT; CDR3: CASSLAGAFNQPQHF; size: once; V: TRBV28; J: TRBJ1-5; D: NA
DNA: TGTGCCAGCAGTGAGAGGCGGGATTTGGGGGAGCAGTACTTC; CDR3: CASSERRDLGEQYF; size: NA; V: TRBV25-1; J: TRBJ2-7; D: NA
DNA: TGTGCCAGCAGCTTTAGCCAGCGGGACACAGATACGCAGTATTTT; CDR3: CASSFSQRDTDTQYF; size: NA; V: TRBV5-4; J: TRBJ2-3; D: TRBD2
DNA: TGTGCCAGCAGTTTATCAGCCAGGAAACATCAGCCCCAGCATTTT; CDR3: CASSLSARKHQPQHF; size: NA; V: TRBV27; J: TRBJ1-5; D: NA
DNA: TGTGCCAGCAGTTTAGGGGGAGTCCGCACCGGGGAGCTGTTTTTT; CDR3: CASSLGGVRTGELFF; size: NA; V: TRBV28; J: TRBJ2-2; D: NA
DNA: TGTGCCAGCAGCTTAGAACTAGCGTCAGATACGCAGTATTTT; CDR3: CASSLELASDTQYF; size: NA; V: TRBV7-7; J: TRBJ2-3; D: TRBD2
DNA: TGTGCCAGCAGTTTATCTGGGGTATCGGCGAATGAGCAGTTCTTC; CDR3: CASSLSGVSANEQFF; size: once; V: TRBV27; J: TRBJ2-1; D: NA
DNA: TGTGCCAGCTCACCCGACTCTGGGTGGCCTGGAAACACCATATATTTT; CDR3: CASSPDSGWPGNTIYF; size: NA; V: TRBV18; J: TRBJ1-3; D: NA
DNA: TGTGCCAGCTCATTCAGACGAGTGGCTGTGGGAGCCAAAAACATTCAGTACTTC; CDR3: CASSFRRVAVGAKNIQYF; size: NA; V: TRBV18; J: TRBJ2-4; D: NA
DNA: TGTGCCTGGAGTCCAGGTTCAGATACGCAGTATTTT; CDR3: CAWSPGSDTQYF; size: NA; V: TRBV30; J: TRBJ2-3; D: NA
DNA: TGTGCCAGCAGTGTGGGAGGGGAGAATCATGACTACACCTTC; CDR3: CASSVGGENHDYTF; size: NA; V: TRBV6-1; J: TRBJ1-2; D: NA